This T cell receptor (beta chain) was identified in a study of blood T cell repertoires in COVID-19. Assay used: immunoSEQ multiplex PCR; TCRdb lists only in-frame clones, some missing. The sample carries about 120,000 clones, 70% to 90% recorded once. Note on this clone: Other nucleotide sequences from this sample produce the same CDR3.

Deletions cut 1 base from V and 4 bases from J, with 8 bases between. CDR1 is LGHDT and CDR2 is YNNKEL in the germline V gene (reference sequence). CDR3 length: 14 residues. Sequenced input: peripheral blood. The sequence was collected from a man between 40 and 49 years old with acute or convalescent COVID-19. The gene calls are TRBV3-1 (or the pseudogene TRBV3-2) and TRBJ1-5, with unresolved D. CDR3 sequence reads: CASSQGTVNQPQHF. CDR3 nucleotides: TGTGCCAGCAGCCAAGGAACGGTGAATCAGCCCCAGCATTTT.